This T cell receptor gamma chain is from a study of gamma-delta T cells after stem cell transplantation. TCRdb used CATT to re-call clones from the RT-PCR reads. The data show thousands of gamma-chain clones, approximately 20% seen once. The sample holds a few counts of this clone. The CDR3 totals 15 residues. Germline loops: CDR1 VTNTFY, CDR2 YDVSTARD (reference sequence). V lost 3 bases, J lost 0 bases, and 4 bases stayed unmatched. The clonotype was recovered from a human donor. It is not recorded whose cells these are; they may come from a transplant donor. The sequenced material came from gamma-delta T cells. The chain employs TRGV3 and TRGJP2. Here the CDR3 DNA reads TGTGCCACCTGGGACCTCTATAGTAGTGATTGGATCAAGACGTTT. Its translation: CATWDLYSSDWIKTF.